Below are 18 T cell receptor beta chains sequenced from a single sample in a study of T cell clonality in common variable immunodeficiency. No antigens are known for them. General observations from the study: Fewer deletions and N-nucleotide insertions were reportedly seen in common variable immunodeficiency TCR beta sequences.

Sequenced by immunoSEQ multiplex PCR; TCRdb stores in-frame clones only, minus some. The record shows approximately 20,000 clones for this sample, with no singletons present. The sample consisted of peripheral blood mononuclear cells. The receptors originated from a human donor with common variable immunodeficiency.

About this clone itself: The sequence runs out 3 residues before the end of the CDR3; the remainder is reconstructed from the germline J gene. The rearrangement links TRBV19 to TRBJ1-2, with D perhaps matching TRBD1 (6 bases). The V and J ends lost 6 bases and 1 base respectively, with 9 bases between them. The germline V gene has CDR1 LNHDA and CDR2 SQIVND (reference sequence). This CDR3 is built from 13 residues. CDR3 protein: CASRVQGNYGYTF. The DNA read from the CDR3 is TGTGCCAGTAGGGTACAGGGTAACTATGGC.

This clone was counted ten times or more. CDR3 DNA, as far as it was read: TGTGCCATCAGTGAGTCGGATTTGAGGGGACACTCCTACAATGAG. Amino acids: CAISESDLRGHSYNE. From start to end, the CDR3 is CAISESDLRGHSYNEQFF. The V gene is TRBV10-3, the J gene TRBJ2-1; D perhaps matches TRBD1 (6 bases). The CDR3 end falls 3 residues outside the read, so it is completed with the germline J gene. The V end was cut by 0 bases, the J end by 0 bases, with 15 bases between. The germline V gene encodes CDR1 ENHRY and CDR2 SYGVKD. The CDR3 contains 18 residues.

Concerning this clone itself: The sequence runs out 3 residues before the end of the CDR3; the remainder is reconstructed from the germline J gene. The gene calls are TRBV6-2 or TRBV6-3 and TRBJ2-7; a weak D match, TRBD2 (6 bases). CDR3 length: 13 residues. Trimming took off 6 bases at V and 3 bases at J, with 12 bases between the two ends. Per the germline V gene, CDR1 is MNHEY and CDR2 is SVGEGT. The CDR3 bases that were read are TGTGCCAGCAGAAGGGACTGGAACTACGAG. Its translation is CASRRDWNYE. The whole CDR3 protein reads CASRRDWNYEQYF.

This clone was counted at least ten times. The missing CDR3 end, 3 residues past where the read stops, is filled in from the germline J gene. The rearrangement uses TRBV7-9 and TRBJ2-1, with 7 nucleotides matching TRBD2. This CDR3 comprises 13 residues. Germline trimming cut 4 bases from V and 8 bases from J; bases unmatched to any gene: 5. Germline loops: CDR1 SEHNR, CDR2 FQNEAQ (reference sequence). The part of the CDR3 DNA that was read is TGTGCCAGCAGCTACGGACTAGACGATGAG. It translates to CASSYGLDDE. The complete CDR3 reads CASSYGLDDEQFF.

In the case of this clone: Sequencing ends 3 residues short of the CDR3 end; the germline J gene provides the rest. The chain uses TRBV20-1 and TRBJ2-5; D is perhaps TRBD2 (5 bases). V was trimmed by 3 bases and J by 7 bases, leaving 15 bases between them. Germline CDR1 is DFQATT and CDR2 is SNEGSKA (reference sequence). This CDR3 has 13 residues. CDR3: CSARANSEGTQYF. The part of the CDR3 DNA that was read is TGCAGTGCTAGGGCAAATAGTGAGGGGACC.

Of note for this clone: The observed sequence ends 3 residues before the CDR3 terminus, with the missing tail filled in from the germline J gene. This rearrangement joins TRBV19 to TRBJ2-7, with TRBD2 matching 10 bases. The trim removed 4 bases at V and 0 bases at J, leaving 15 bases unmatched. The CDR3 extends over 19 amino acids. CDR1 is LNHDA and CDR2 is SQIVND in the germline V gene (reference sequence). CDR3 protein: CASSKGRASGGPTSYEQYF. The DNA read from the CDR3 is TGTGCCAGTAGTAAGGGCCGCGCTAGCGGGGGCCCTACCTCCTACGAG.

As regards this clone: The sequence runs out 3 residues before the end of the CDR3; the remainder is reconstructed from the germline J gene. This CDR3 is also generated by other DNA sequences in the sample. The rearrangement links TRBV18 to TRBJ1-2; 7 bases map to TRBD1. Germline V gene lookup returns CDR1 KGHSH and CDR2 LQKENI. This CDR3 is built from 13 residues. Losses at the gene ends were 2 bases for V and 3 bases for J; bases not matched to a gene: 0. The CDR3 DNA, read in part, is TGTGCCAGCTCACCAGACAGGGACTATGGC. As protein: CASSPDRDYG. The full CDR3 protein reads CASSPDRDYGYTF.

The table lists this clone with a few counts. A read error may produce the germline difference seen at one junction end. The CDR3 end falls 3 residues outside the read, so it is completed with the germline J gene. The rearrangement joins TRBV7-9 to TRBJ1-2; D call uncertain. This CDR3 spans 14 amino acids. Per germline, CDR1 SEHNR and CDR2 FQNEAQ (reference sequence). CDR3 loop: CASSLNLNNDGYTF. The sequenced part of the CDR3 DNA is TGTGCCAGCAGCTTAAACCTAAATAACGATGGC.

With regard to this clone: The CDR3 goes on 3 residues after the read ends, and that part is filled in from the germline J gene. The chain recombines TRBV6-2 or TRBV6-3 with TRBJ1-5; 10 bases fit TRBD1. CDR3 length equals 17 residues. V trimming: 3 bases; J trimming: 5 bases; junction bases outside the gene matches: 10. In germline, CDR1 is MNHEY, CDR2 SVGEGT. CDR3 residues: CASSYMTGGYGDQPQHF. The sequenced CDR3 bases are TGTGCCAGCAGTTATATGACAGGGGGCTATGGTGATCAGCCC.

About this clone: Read coverage stops 3 residues before the CDR3 terminus; the germline J gene supplies the remainder. The rearrangement uses TRBV7-9 and TRBJ1-1; D not certain. CDR1 and CDR2 from the germline V gene are SEHNR and FQNEAQ (reference sequence). The CDR3 has 12 residues. Trimming removed 2 bases from V and 4 bases from J, with 5 bases in between. Partial CDR3 DNA: TGTGCCAGCAGCTTACCCGGCACTGAA. This gives the protein CASSLPGTE. The whole CDR3 sequence is CASSLPGTEAFF.

This clone showed up many times. The read ends 3 residues shy of where the CDR3 ends; the end is completed using the germline J gene. This sequence joins TRBV20-1 and TRBJ1-1, with TRBD1 as a possible D gene (6 bases). The CDR3 is 16 residues long. CDR1 and CDR2 from the germline V gene are DFQATT and SNEGSKA (reference sequence). V lost 0 bases and J 1 base, leaving 15 bases between the germline ends. The CDR3 DNA, read in part, is TGCAGTGCTAGAGACTTGGGGGGGGCTGCGAACACTGAA. It encodes CSARDLGGAANTE. The full CDR3 protein reads CSARDLGGAANTEAFF.

About this clone itself: The CDR3 end is not reached by the read, which stops 3 residues before it; the germline J gene fills it in. This chain joins TRBV30 and TRBJ2-1, with 8 bases aligning to TRBD1. Losses at the gene ends were 2 bases for V and 4 bases for J; bases not matched to a gene: 4. Germline V gives CDR1 GTSNPN, CDR2 SVGIG (reference sequence). The CDR3 length is 14 residues. The sequenced CDR3 bases are TGTGCCTGGAGTCAGGGACAGGTTTACAATGAG. This translates into CAWSQGQVYNE. The whole CDR3 reads CAWSQGQVYNEQFF.

This clone was seen many times. The read ends 3 residues before the CDR3 terminus; that terminus is restored from the germline J gene. V usage is TRBV29-1 and J usage is TRBJ2-1; TRBD2 agrees at 11 bases. The trim removed 3 bases at V and 6 bases at J, leaving 10 bases unmatched. The CDR3 loop spans 16 amino acids. Per germline, CDR1 SQVTM and CDR2 ANQGSEA. The sequenced part of the CDR3 DNA is TGCAGCGTTGACCCTAAGACTAGCGGGGTTGGCAATGAG. This encodes CSVDPKTSGVGNE. The CDR3 in its entirety is CSVDPKTSGVGNEQFF.

This clone was recorded many times. From the germline J gene comes the end of the CDR3, since the read stops 3 residues before it. V gene TRBV19 combines with J gene TRBJ1-4; D is unclear. Germline V gene data show CDR1 as LNHDA and CDR2 as SQIVND (reference sequence). Trimming removed 4 bases at V and 5 bases at J, with 8 bases between. The CDR3 loop spans 13 amino acids. CDR3 protein: CASSRADNEKLFF. CDR3 DNA, as far as it was read: TGTGCCAGTAGTAGGGCAGACAATGAAAAA.

In this sample, this clone turned up a few times. The read stops 3 residues short of the end of the CDR3; the missing end is completed from the germline J gene. V usage is TRBV5-1 and J usage is TRBJ2-7, with 8 bases aligning to TRBD1. Germline V lookup: CDR1 SGHRS, CDR2 YFSETQ. V was clipped by 5 bases and J by 4 bases; unmatched bases: 8. This CDR3 comprises 14 residues. Incomplete CDR3 DNA: TGCGCCAGCAGTCCTGGACAGGGTGGGTACGAG. It encodes CASSPGQGGYE. The CDR3 in full is CASSPGQGGYEQYF.

The sample holds many counts of this clone. The read ends 3 residues shy of where the CDR3 ends; the end is completed using the germline J gene. V is TRBV18 and J is TRBJ1-3; 7 bases fit TRBD1. Germline V gene sequence: CDR1 KGHSH, CDR2 LQKENI. The CDR3 runs 15 residues. The ends lost 1 base at V and 4 bases at J; junction bases unmatched: 4. Incomplete CDR3 DNA: TGTGCCAGCTCACCACTACAGGGGTCCGGAAACACC. It translates to CASSPLQGSGNT. In full, the CDR3 is CASSPLQGSGNTIYF. Full variable domain (remainder filled in from reference TRBV18 and TRBJ1-3): NAGVMQNPRHLVRRRGQEARLRCSPMKGHSHVYWYRQLPEEGLKFMVYLQKENIIDESGMPKERFSAEFPKEGPSILRIQQVVRGDSAAYFCASSPLQGSGNTIYFGEGSWLTVV.

In this sample, this clone turned up a few times. CDR3 DNA (partial): TGTGCCAGCTCACCACCGGGCAGGGCTAATGAAAAA. Encoded protein: CASSPPGRANEK. The CDR3 reads in full as CASSPPGRANEKLFF. The chain joins TRBV18 to TRBJ1-4; possibly TRBD1 for D (5 bases). Sequencing ends 3 residues short of the CDR3 end; the germline J gene provides the rest. Germline V gives CDR1 KGHSH, CDR2 LQKENI. The CDR3 runs to 15 residues. V lost 0 bases to trimming and J lost 3 bases, with 8 bases between them.

Many counts were recorded for this clone. Read coverage stops 3 residues before the CDR3 terminus; the germline J gene supplies the remainder. The chain is built from TRBV5-1 and TRBJ2-3, with 7 bases lining up with TRBD2. The CDR3 length is 11 residues. Germline CDR1 SGHRS, CDR2 YFSETQ. The CDR3 is CASSGRGPQYF. CDR3 DNA (partial): TGCGCCAGCAGCGGGAGGGGTCCG.